Below are 5 T cell receptor beta chains sequenced from a single sample in a study of T cell changes during pregnancy in multiple sclerosis. Sequencing was performed with immunoSEQ multiplex PCR; in TCRdb, only in-frame clones are kept and a portion is missing. Of tens of thousands of clones listed, about 90% are singletons. The sequenced sample was CD4+ T cells from peripheral blood mononuclear cells, obtained before pregnancy. These receptors came from a female donor with multiple sclerosis, enrolled in a pregnancy study.

The V call is TRBV19, the J call TRBJ2-1; weak D call: TRBD1 (6 bases). Looked up from germline, CDR1 is LNHDA and CDR2 is SQIVND (reference sequence). This CDR3 is 14 amino acids long. Trimming took off 4 bases at V and 7 bases at J, with 14 bases between the two ends. The CDR3 nucleotides read TGTGCCAGTAGTACTTATCCGAGGGGGAATGAGCAGTTCTTC. Protein: CASSTYPRGNEQFF.

J is TRBJ1-2 and V is TRBV9; D may be TRBD1 (5 bases). The CDR3 loop spans 15 amino acids. V was pared by 7 bases and J by 4 bases, with 20 bases between. CDR1 is SGDLS, CDR2 YYNGEE, per germline. The CDR3 region has the DNA TGTGCCAGCCGCTCCCCAGGGCCAGGGTCCTATGGCTACACCTTC. Translated, it gives CASRSPGPGSYGYTF.

The V call is TRBV6-1, the J call TRBJ1-1; D is unresolved. The germline CDR1 and CDR2 sequences are MNHNS and SASEGT. Trimming left V 4 bases short and J 3 bases short, with 9 bases between. The CDR3 contains 13 residues. For the CDR3, the DNA is TGTGCCAGCAGTGTAGAGGAATACACTGAAGCTTTCTTT. Translation: CASSVEEYTEAFF.

The chain has TRBV2 and TRBJ1-4; D gene uncertain. V was trimmed by 7 bases and J by 6 bases, leaving 9 bases between them. Germline assignment: CDR1 SNHLY and CDR2 FYNNEI. The CDR3 runs 12 residues. CDR3 sequence reads: CASKMGYEKLFF. CDR3 DNA sequence: TGTGCCAGCAAAATGGGCTATGAAAAACTGTTTTTT.

The rearrangement links TRBV11-2 to TRBJ1-4; D is uncertain. The CDR3 is 14 amino acids. The germline V gene encodes CDR1 SGHAT and CDR2 FQNNGV. Trimming took off 0 bases at V and 5 bases at J, with 7 bases between the two ends. The CDR3 sequence: CASSLDLQNEKLFF. The CDR3 DNA reads TGTGCCAGCAGCTTAGATCTACAGAATGAAAAACTGTTTTTT.